The 29 T cell receptor beta chains listed next were all sequenced from one sample in a study of early T cells in non-severe SARS-CoV-2 infection. TCRdb itself ran the 5' RACE reads through MiXCR, one entry per CDR3 protein. The sample yields 62,000 or so distinct CDR3 sequences, approximately 9.3% seen once. The sequenced sample consisted of whole blood. All receptors derive from an adult who was a healthcare worker with PCR-confirmed SARS-CoV-2 infection or an uninfected control (not recorded which).

The chain carries TRBV2 and TRBJ2-2, with TRBD1 matching over 7 bases. V lost 6 bases and J lost 8; bases outside the gene matches: 15. The germline V gene has CDR1 SNHLY and CDR2 FYNNEI. The CDR3 covers 16 residues. CDR3 nucleotides: TGTGCCAGCAGCCTCACGGACAGGAAGGCACCTGGGGAGCTGTTTTTT. This sequence encodes CASSLTDRKAPGELFF.

This clonotype came up many times. The V gene is TRBV12-3 or TRBV12-4, the J gene TRBJ2-5, with 10 bases that match TRBD2. With 3 bases clipped from V and 1 base from J, the junction kept 5 bases outside the gene matches. The CDR3 loop spans 16 amino acids. The CDR3 bases are TGTGCCAGCAGTTTTAGTAGCGGGGGGACCCAAGAGACCCAGTACTTC. It yields the protein CASSFSSGGTQETQYF.

This clonotype was picked up a small number of times. The rearrangement joins TRBV7-8 to TRBJ2-1; 7 bases align to TRBD1. Germline V gene lookup returns CDR1 SGHVS and CDR2 FQNEAQ. The CDR3 spans 13 residues. V gave up 5 bases and J gave up 9 bases; unmatched junction bases: 7. The CDR3, as DNA: TGTGCCAGCAGCGAAGGGACAGTCGGTGAGCAGTTCTTC. It is translated as CASSEGTVGEQFF.

This clonotype was seen more than once but under ten times. The chain recombines TRBV6-6 with TRBJ2-2, with D tentatively TRBD2 (6 bases). Germline assignment: CDR1 MNHNY and CDR2 SVGAGI (reference sequence). The CDR3 contains 15 residues. Trimming left V 6 bases short and J 5 bases short, with 16 bases between. CDR3 loop: CASSTGLGGTGELFF. The CDR3 DNA sequence: TGTGCCAGCAGCACAGGACTCGGGGGTACCGGGGAGCTGTTTTTT.

This clonotype was seen repeatedly, ten times or more. The V and J genes are TRBV20-1 and TRBJ1-5; D is unclear. With 6 bases removed from V and 0 bases from J, the gap between germline ends came to 9 bases. The germline gives CDR1 DFQATT, CDR2 SNEGSKA (reference sequence). This CDR3 has 13 residues. In DNA, the CDR3 is TGCAGTGCCGGCGGCGATAGCAATCAGCCCCAGCATTTT. Its translation: CSAGGDSNQPQHF.

The genes are TRBV24-1 and TRBJ2-5; TRBD1 might be the D (5 bases). With 0 bases removed from V and 1 base from J, the gap between germline ends came to 14 bases. Germline V gene lookup returns CDR1 KGHDR and CDR2 SFDVKD. CDR3 length equals 17 residues. This CDR3 reads CATSDLQGDSLQETQYF. The CDR3 bases are TGTGCCACCAGTGATTTGCAGGGTGACAGTCTCCAAGAGACCCAGTACTTC.

This clonotype was seen many times. The chain couples TRBV7-9 to TRBJ1-6, with D possibly TRBD1 on 5 matching bases. The CDR3 totals 14 residues. Trimming left V 2 bases short and J 10 bases short, with 12 bases between. Germline CDR1 and CDR2: SEHNR and FQNEAQ (reference sequence). CDR3 amino acids: CASSLNLEGSPLHF. DNA of the CDR3: TGTGCCAGCAGCTTAAATCTGGAGGGGTCACCCCTCCACTTT.

This clonotype came up many times. The chain has TRBV29-1 and TRBJ2-3, with 8 positions matching TRBD2. This CDR3 has 13 amino acids. Germline CDR1 reads SQVTM; CDR2 reads ANQGSEA. With 8 bases clipped from V and 3 bases from J, the junction kept 7 bases outside the gene matches. Written as DNA, the CDR3 is TGCAGCACCTGGACTAGCAGAACAGATACGCAGTATTTT. This gives the protein CSTWTSRTDTQYF.

The gene calls are TRBV29-1 and TRBJ2-1; 10 bases map to TRBD2. V was clipped by 6 bases and J by 2 bases; unmatched bases: 1. The CDR3 runs 13 residues. Germline CDR1 is SQVTM and CDR2 is ANQGSEA. Written as DNA, the CDR3 is TGCAGCGTCCTAGCGGGGGCCTACAATGAGCAGTTCTTC. Protein product: CSVLAGAYNEQFF.

The rearrangement links TRBV6-6 to TRBJ2-2; perhaps TRBD1 as D (6 bases). Deletions cut 6 bases from V and 3 bases from J, with 8 bases between. Germline CDR1 and CDR2: MNHNY and SVGAGI (reference sequence). CDR3 size: 13 residues. The CDR3 sequence: CASRTGHTGELFF. CDR3 DNA sequence: TGTGCCAGCAGGACAGGACACACCGGGGAGCTGTTTTTT.

The chain employs TRBV11-2 and TRBJ2-1, with TRBD1 matching 8 bases. The CDR3 sequence is 12 residues long. Germline V gives CDR1 SGHAT, CDR2 FQNNGV. J lost 9 bases, V lost 6 bases, and 4 bases had no gene match. CDR3 sequence reads: CASSPDRVEQFF. The CDR3 coding sequence is TGTGCCAGCAGTCCGGACAGGGTTGAGCAGTTCTTC.

The chain combines TRBV11-1 with TRBJ2-7, with D perhaps TRBD1 (6 bases). Germline V gives CDR1 SGHAT, CDR2 FQDESV (reference sequence). The CDR3 consists of 12 residues. The ends were cut back, 5 bases at V and 4 bases at J, with 9 bases in the middle. CDR3 loop: CASSRTGYEQYV. CDR3 DNA sequence: TGTGCCAGCAGCCGCACAGGGTACGAGCAGTACGTC.

This clonotype was observed a few times. This chain links TRBV7-2 with TRBJ1-2; D unresolved. Trimming pared 1 base from V and 2 bases from J, leaving 8 bases between. CDR1 and CDR2 from the germline V gene are SGHTA and FQGNSA. The CDR3 is 14 residues long. The CDR3 loop is CASSLDTLNYGYTF. CDR3 sequence (DNA): TGTGCCAGCAGCTTAGATACCTTGAACTATGGCTACACCTTC.

This clonotype was observed a handful of times. This chain joins TRBV6-5 and TRBJ1-3; no firm D call. The CDR3 has 14 residues. Germline V CDR1 and CDR2: MNHEY, SVGAGI. Trimming pared 6 bases from V and 0 bases from J, leaving 9 bases between. This chain's CDR3 is CASRLAVSGNTIYF. The CDR3 nucleotides read TGTGCCAGCAGACTCGCGGTCTCTGGAAACACCATATATTTT.

This clonotype came up a few times. This rearrangement joins TRBV12-3 or TRBV12-4 to TRBJ2-1, with D possibly being TRBD1 (6 bases). The CDR3 totals 15 residues. V lost 8 bases and J 2 bases, leaving 16 bases between the germline ends. CDR3 residues: CASHTQGSAYNEQFF. The CDR3 DNA reads TGTGCCAGCCATACCCAGGGGTCCGCCTACAATGAGCAGTTCTTC.

This clonotype was detected many times. This rearrangement joins TRBV6-1 to TRBJ2-3; maybe TRBD1 (6 bases). This CDR3 spans 14 amino acids. Germline CDR1 is MNHNS and CDR2 is SASEGT. V was trimmed by 10 bases and J by 0 bases, leaving 14 bases between them. The CDR3 loop is CAIRGRPSTDTQYF. CDR3 coding DNA: TGTGCCATCAGGGGACGCCCCAGCACAGATACGCAGTATTTT.

V and J are TRBV4-1 and TRBJ2-1, with TRBD2 matching over 12 bases. CDR1 is MGHRA and CDR2 is YSYEKL in the germline V gene. The CDR3 contains 18 residues. The V gene end was trimmed by 2 bases and the J gene end by 0 bases; junction bases not matched to a gene: 5. CDR3 nucleotide sequence: TGCGCCAGCAGCCAACTAGCGGGGGGGCTGAGCTCCTACAATGAGCAGTTCTTC. Its translation is CASSQLAGGLSSYNEQFF.

This clonotype was recorded a few times. CDR3 DNA sequence: TGTGCCAGCGAAGACAGGGGAGGAGGCTACACCTTC. Its translation: CASEDRGGGYTF. The chain has TRBV11-1 and TRBJ1-2; TRBD1 matches 8 bases. This CDR3 is built from 12 residues. The junction had 7 bases not matched to a gene; V was cut back by 8 bases and J by 8 bases. The germline CDR1 and CDR2 sequences are SGHAT and FQDESV (reference sequence).

The chain couples TRBV5-4 to TRBJ2-3, with 14 bases fitting TRBD2. The trim removed 2 bases at V and 4 bases at J, leaving 3 bases unmatched. The germline gives CDR1 SGHNT, CDR2 YYREEE (reference sequence). The CDR3 has 16 amino acids. CDR3 loop: CASSFGTSGGPDTQYF. CDR3 DNA sequence: TGTGCCAGCAGCTTCGGGACTAGCGGGGGCCCAGATACGCAGTATTTT. Full variable domain (missing parts from reference TRBV5-4 and TRBJ2-3): ETGVTQSPTHLIKTRGQQVTLRCSSQSGHNTVSWYQQALGQGPQFIFQYYREEENGRGNFPPRFSGLQFPNYSSELNVNALELDDSALYLCASSFGTSGGPDTQYFGPGTRLTVL.

This chain uses TRBV7-9 with TRBJ2-5, with a weak D call TRBD1 (5 bases). Germline V gene data show CDR1 as SEHNR and CDR2 as FQNEAQ (reference sequence). The germline V and J ends were trimmed by 1 base and 6 bases, with 18 bases remaining between them. CDR3 size: 16 residues. The CDR3 DNA sequence: TGTGCCAGCAGCTTAGTAGTAAGGACAAGGCAGCAGACCCAGTACTTC. This encodes CASSLVVRTRQQTQYF.

V usage is TRBV28 and J usage is TRBJ2-2; the D is unclear. The CDR3 contains 14 residues. Trimming removed 6 bases from V and 6 bases from J, with 14 bases in between. The germline V gene encodes CDR1 MDHEN and CDR2 SYDVKM. CDR3 sequence (DNA): TGTGCCAGCAGCACCCTCTCCTGGGCCGGGGAGCTGTTTTTT. This sequence encodes CASSTLSWAGELFF.

The rearrangement uses TRBV12-3 or TRBV12-4 and TRBJ1-5; tentatively, D is TRBD1 (6 bases). The CDR3 totals 14 residues. Trimming shortened V by 5 bases and J by 9 bases, and 17 bases separated the two germline ends. Here the CDR3 DNA reads TGTGCCAGCAGTAAAAAGCAGGGGATGTGGCCCCAGCATTTT. As protein: CASSKKQGMWPQHF.

This chain uses TRBV19 with TRBJ1-5; D perhaps matches TRBD1 (6 bases). Trimming removed 7 bases at V and 4 bases at J, with 11 bases between. The CDR3 is made up of 13 amino acids. From germline, CDR1 is LNHDA and CDR2 SQIVND (reference sequence). In DNA form, the CDR3 reads TGTGCCAGTATAGGACAGCCTAATCAGCCCCAGCATTTT. Its protein product is CASIGQPNQPQHF.

This clonotype was counted between two and nine times. The chain carries TRBV6-1 and TRBJ1-5, with D uncertain. The CDR3 has 18 residues. Per the germline V gene, CDR1 is MNHNS and CDR2 is SASEGT. V was cut by 6 bases and J by 0 bases, with 21 bases left in between. In nucleotides, the CDR3 is TGTGCCAGCAGCATATCCCCCCTCGGCAGCTATAGCAATCAGCCCCAGCATTTT. Protein: CASSISPLGSYSNQPQHF.

This clonotype has at least ten counts. This rearrangement joins TRBV12-3 or TRBV12-4 to TRBJ2-5, with D hard to call. CDR3 length: 13 residues. Trimming stripped 3 bases from V and 0 bases from J, with 5 bases between. The CDR3 spells CASSFNHQETQYF. The CDR3 DNA reads as TGTGCCAGCAGTTTCAACCACCAAGAGACCCAGTACTTC.

This clonotype was found a few times. This sequence joins TRBV6-6 and TRBJ2-7; TRBD1 matches 7 bases. Germline-derived CDR1 and CDR2 are MNHNY and SVGAGI (reference sequence). With 1 base clipped from V and 2 bases from J, the junction kept 5 bases outside the gene matches. The length of the CDR3 is 15 residues. The CDR3 bases are TGTGCCAGCAGTTACTTGGGGACAGTTACCTACGAGCAGTACGTC. Protein product: CASSYLGTVTYEQYV.

This clonotype turned up a few times. The chain combines TRBV4-1 with TRBJ2-3; 9 positions match TRBD2. Germline lookup yields CDR1 MGHRA and CDR2 YSYEKL. Losses at the gene ends were 4 bases for V and 1 base for J; bases not matched to a gene: 3. The CDR3 has 15 residues. DNA for the CDR3: TGCGCCAGCAGCCGGGCTAGCGGGGGCACAGATACGCAGTATTTT. The encoded protein is CASSRASGGTDTQYF.

This clonotype was recorded at least ten times. The V and J genes are TRBV5-1 and TRBJ2-3; D is possibly TRBD1 (5 bases). Trimming took off 7 bases at V and 2 bases at J, with 11 bases between the two ends. Germline V gives CDR1 SGHRS, CDR2 YFSETQ. The CDR3 loop spans 13 amino acids. This chain's CDR3 is CASGAFSTDTQYF. In DNA, the CDR3 is TGCGCCAGCGGGGCGTTTTCCACAGATACGCAGTATTTT.

This clonotype has a handful of counts. The V call is TRBV12-3 or TRBV12-4, the J call TRBJ1-1; D possibly corresponds to TRBD1 (5 bases). Deletions cut 3 bases from V and 0 bases from J, with 11 bases between. The CDR3 extends over 15 amino acids. CDR3 coding DNA: TGTGCCAGCAGTTTGGGTGGAGGGGTGAACACTGAAGCTTTCTTT. It encodes CASSLGGGVNTEAFF.